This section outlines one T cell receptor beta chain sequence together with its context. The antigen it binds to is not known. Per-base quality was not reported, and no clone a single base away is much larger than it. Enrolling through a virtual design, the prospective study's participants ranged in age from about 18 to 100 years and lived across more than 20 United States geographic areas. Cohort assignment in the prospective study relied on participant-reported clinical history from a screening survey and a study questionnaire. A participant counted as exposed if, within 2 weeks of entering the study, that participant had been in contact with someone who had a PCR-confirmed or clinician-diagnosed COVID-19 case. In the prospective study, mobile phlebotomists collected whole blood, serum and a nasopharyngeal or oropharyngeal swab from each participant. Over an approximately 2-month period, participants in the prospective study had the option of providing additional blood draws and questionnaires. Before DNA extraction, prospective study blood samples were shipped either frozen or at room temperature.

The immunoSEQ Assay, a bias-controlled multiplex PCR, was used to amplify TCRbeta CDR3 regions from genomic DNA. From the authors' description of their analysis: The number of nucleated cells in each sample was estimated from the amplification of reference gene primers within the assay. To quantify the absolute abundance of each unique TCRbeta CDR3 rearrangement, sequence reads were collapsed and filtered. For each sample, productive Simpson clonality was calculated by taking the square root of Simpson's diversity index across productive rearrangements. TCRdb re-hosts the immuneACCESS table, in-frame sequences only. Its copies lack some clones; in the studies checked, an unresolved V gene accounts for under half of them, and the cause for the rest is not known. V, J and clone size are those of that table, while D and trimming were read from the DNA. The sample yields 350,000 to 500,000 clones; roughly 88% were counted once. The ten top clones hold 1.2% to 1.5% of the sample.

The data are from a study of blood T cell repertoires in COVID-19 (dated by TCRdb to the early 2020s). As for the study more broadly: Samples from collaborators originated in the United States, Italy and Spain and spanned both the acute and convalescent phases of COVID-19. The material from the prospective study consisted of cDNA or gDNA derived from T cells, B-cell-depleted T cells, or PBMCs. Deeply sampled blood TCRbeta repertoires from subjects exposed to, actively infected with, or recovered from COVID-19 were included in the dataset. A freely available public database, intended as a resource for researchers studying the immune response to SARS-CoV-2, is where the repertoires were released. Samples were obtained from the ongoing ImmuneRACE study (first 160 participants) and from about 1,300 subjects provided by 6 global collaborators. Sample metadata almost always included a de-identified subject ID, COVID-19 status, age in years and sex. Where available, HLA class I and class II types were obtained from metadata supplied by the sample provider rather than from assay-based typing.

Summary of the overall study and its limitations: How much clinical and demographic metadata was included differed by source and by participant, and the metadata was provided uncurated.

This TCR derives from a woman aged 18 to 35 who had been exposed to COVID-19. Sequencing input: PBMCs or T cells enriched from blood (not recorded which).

Here is the DNA: TGTGCCAGCAGTGAAGAGGGGCTCCTAGCGGGGTACGAGCAGTACTTC. Protein translation: CASSEEGLLAGYEQYF. The rearrangement combines TRBV2 with TRBJ2-7; 9 bases in the middle match TRBD2. From a lookup of the germline V gene, CDR1 and CDR2 are SNHLY and FYNNEI. Trimmed from V: 1 base; trimmed from J: 4 bases; junction bases lacking a gene match: 8. The CDR3, cysteine through phenylalanine, is 16 amino acids long. The read is trimmed to its CDR3 DNA, 48 bases read in frame from base 1.